The source of this TCR beta chain is a study of blood T cell repertoires in COVID-19. For the study at large: T cells, B-cell-depleted T cells, or PBMCs provided the cDNA or gDNA that served as material.

Study processing details: For nucleated cells, counts were estimated from reference gene primer amplification. Generated by immunoSEQ multiplex PCR, the TCRdb table keeps only in-frame clones and is missing some. That table gives V, J and clone size, and the DNA gave D and trimming. Of 250,000 to 300,000 clones in the sample, approximately 89% were seen once. V was shortened by 4 bases and J by 6 bases, with 5 bases between the two germline ends. The CDR3 length is 11 residues. The germline CDR1 and CDR2 sequences are SGHRS and YFSETQ. The material sequenced was peripheral blood. The V call is TRBV5-1, the J call TRBJ2-1; D is undetermined. This TCR came from a young woman with COVID-19, enrolled during active disease. The CDR3 spells CASSNTNEQFF. The DNA of the CDR3 is TGCGCCAGCAGCAACACCAATGAGCAGTTCTTC.